The TCR beta chain under discussion was sequenced for a study of beta chain features in type 1 diabetes. A few counts support this clone. What was sequenced were expressed TCRB transcripts, since all of the isolated RNA had been reverse transcribed. Profiled with immunoSEQ multiplex PCR; TCRdb holds only in-frame clones, not every one. The sample consists of about 140,000 clones, 9.7% of them appearing once. Deletions cut 6 bases from V and 5 bases from J, with 15 bases between. Germline V gives CDR1 MNHNY, CDR2 SVGAGI (reference sequence). This CDR3 contains 14 residues. Each of the sorted populations had a purity greater than 98%.

This receptor was taken from a woman in her thirties or forties in good health. The chain uses TRBV6-6 and TRBJ2-3, with D possibly matching TRBD2 (7 bases). Sequencing was carried out using central memory CD4+ T cells from blood. The CDR3 loop reads CASRGGAIGDTQYF. CDR3 in DNA: TGTGCCAGCAGAGGGGGGGCGATTGGAGATACGCAGTATTTT.